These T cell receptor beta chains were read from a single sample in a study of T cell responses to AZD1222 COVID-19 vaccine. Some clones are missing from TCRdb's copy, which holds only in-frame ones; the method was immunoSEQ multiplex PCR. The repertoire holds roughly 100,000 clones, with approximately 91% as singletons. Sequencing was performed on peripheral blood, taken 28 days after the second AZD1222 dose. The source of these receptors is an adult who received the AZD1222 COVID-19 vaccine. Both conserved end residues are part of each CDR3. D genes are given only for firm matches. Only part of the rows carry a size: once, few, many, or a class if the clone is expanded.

CDR3nt: TGTGCCAGCAGCGCCCGGGACGGCGGCGCCCACGAGCAGTACTTC
CDR3aa: CASSARDGGAHEQYF
d_gene: NA
j_gene: TRBJ2-7
v_gene: TRBV9
abundance: NA

CDR3nt: TGTGCCAGTAGTATAGTTTCGGGAGTAACAAATGAGCAGTTCTTC
CDR3aa: CASSIVSGVTNEQFF
d_gene: NA
j_gene: TRBJ2-1
v_gene: TRBV19
abundance: once

CDR3nt: TGTGCCAGCTCACCACCGAGCAGGGCAAACACCGGGGAGCTGTTTTTT
CDR3aa: CASSPPSRANTGELFF
d_gene: NA
j_gene: TRBJ2-2
v_gene: TRBV18
abundance: NA

CDR3nt: TGCGCCAGCAGCGAAGACCTGAACACTGAAGCTTTCTTT
CDR3aa: CASSEDLNTEAFF
d_gene: NA
j_gene: TRBJ1-1
v_gene: TRBV5-1
abundance: NA

CDR3nt: TGTGCCAGCAGCGTAGGAGGGGCGCAGGGTTCACCCCTCCACTTT
CDR3aa: CASSVGGAQGSPLHF
d_gene: NA
j_gene: TRBJ1-6
v_gene: TRBV9
abundance: NA

CDR3nt: TGTGCCAGCAGTTACTCGAGCTCTGGGGCCAACGTCCTGACTTTC
CDR3aa: CASSYSSSGANVLTF
d_gene: NA
j_gene: TRBJ2-6
v_gene: TRBV6-5
abundance: NA

CDR3nt: TGCAGCGTTGAATTGGGGATCGAGACCCAGTACTTC
CDR3aa: CSVELGIETQYF
d_gene: NA
j_gene: TRBJ2-5
v_gene: TRBV29-1
abundance: few

CDR3nt: TGTGCCAGTAGGCTCAGTGTTAATTCACCCCTCCACTTT
CDR3aa: CASRLSVNSPLHF
d_gene: NA
j_gene: TRBJ1-6
v_gene: TRBV19
abundance: NA

CDR3nt: TGTGCCATCCTCCCCAGACCGCAGTATTTT
CDR3aa: CAILPRPQYF
d_gene: NA
j_gene: TRBJ2-3
v_gene: TRBV27
abundance: NA

CDR3nt: TGCAGCGCCCCAGGACAGTACAATGAGCAGTTCTTC
CDR3aa: CSAPGQYNEQFF
d_gene: NA
j_gene: TRBJ2-1
v_gene: TRBV29-1
abundance: once

CDR3nt: TGTGCCAGCAGCTTGAACCGGGCCGTTAATGAAAAACTGTTTTTT
CDR3aa: CASSLNRAVNEKLFF
d_gene: NA
j_gene: TRBJ1-4
v_gene: TRBV5-4
abundance: few

CDR3nt: TGTGCCAGCACCTCAGGTGTTAACACTGAAGCTTTCTTT
CDR3aa: CASTSGVNTEAFF
d_gene: NA
j_gene: TRBJ1-1
v_gene: TRBV5-4
abundance: NA

CDR3nt: TGTGCCAGCAGCACTGGACAGTTCCAAGAGACCCAGTACTTC
CDR3aa: CASSTGQFQETQYF
d_gene: NA
j_gene: TRBJ2-5
v_gene: TRBV13
abundance: NA

CDR3nt: TGTGCCAGCAGCCCCGGACAGGCAGGGGTTTATCAGCCCCAGCATTTT
CDR3aa: CASSPGQAGVYQPQHF
d_gene: TRBD1
j_gene: TRBJ1-5
v_gene: TRBV7-8
abundance: NA

CDR3nt: TGTGCCTCGGACAGCTTGAACACTGAAGCTTTCTTT
CDR3aa: CASDSLNTEAFF
d_gene: NA
j_gene: TRBJ1-1
v_gene: TRBV30
abundance: NA

CDR3nt: TGTGCCAGCAGTTACCTTGCAGGGGGCACCGGGGAGCTGTTTTTT
CDR3aa: CASSYLAGGTGELFF
d_gene: TRBD1
j_gene: TRBJ2-2
v_gene: TRBV6-6
abundance: NA

CDR3nt: TGTGCCAGCAGCTTCGCCCTCCTGACAGATACGCAGTATTTT
CDR3aa: CASSFALLTDTQYF
d_gene: NA
j_gene: TRBJ2-3
v_gene: TRBV7-8
abundance: NA

CDR3nt: TGTGCCAGCTCACCATCTGGCGGGAGTGGGGATGAGCAGTTCTTC
CDR3aa: CASSPSGGSGDEQFF
d_gene: TRBD2
j_gene: TRBJ2-1
v_gene: TRBV18
abundance: NA

CDR3nt: TGTGCCAGCAGTGAATATGGGGGGCAGACCTACGAGCAGTACTTC
CDR3aa: CASSEYGGQTYEQYF
d_gene: NA
j_gene: TRBJ2-7
v_gene: TRBV25-1
abundance: NA

CDR3nt: TGCGCCAGCAGTGAAGCGCTGGGTAGCGGGAGTTTCGGGCAGTACTTC
CDR3aa: CASSEALGSGSFGQYF
d_gene: TRBD2
j_gene: TRBJ2-7
v_gene: TRBV10-2
abundance: NA

CDR3nt: TGCAGTGCCGGGGGCCAGGGCTACACCTTC
CDR3aa: CSAGGQGYTF
d_gene: NA
j_gene: TRBJ1-2
v_gene: TRBV20-1
abundance: NA

CDR3nt: TGTGCCAGCAGCTTAGCCCCGGGGACCTACGAGCAGTACTTC
CDR3aa: CASSLAPGTYEQYF
d_gene: NA
j_gene: TRBJ2-7
v_gene: TRBV11-2
abundance: NA

CDR3nt: TGTGCCAGCAGCGCTCAGGGGAATACTAATGAAAAACTGTTTTTT
CDR3aa: CASSAQGNTNEKLFF
d_gene: NA
j_gene: TRBJ1-4
v_gene: TRBV9
abundance: NA

CDR3nt: TGCGCCAGCTCTGGGCAGGATAATTCACCCCTCCACTTT
CDR3aa: CASSGQDNSPLHF
d_gene: NA
j_gene: TRBJ1-6
v_gene: TRBV10-2
abundance: NA

CDR3nt: TGTGCCACCAGTAGCCCTCACCGAGACGGCGATGAGCAGTTCTTC
CDR3aa: CATSSPHRDGDEQFF
d_gene: NA
j_gene: TRBJ2-1
v_gene: TRBV24-1
abundance: NA

CDR3nt: TGTGCCAGCAGTTTACACAGGGTGGGCATGAACACTGAAGCTTTCTTT
CDR3aa: CASSLHRVGMNTEAFF
d_gene: NA
j_gene: TRBJ1-1
v_gene: TRBV27
abundance: once

CDR3nt: TGCGCCAGCAGCATACAGCCCGGGACGGTGAACACTGAAGCTTTCTTT
CDR3aa: CASSIQPGTVNTEAFF
d_gene: NA
j_gene: TRBJ1-1
v_gene: TRBV5-1
abundance: NA

CDR3nt: TGTGCCAGCAGGTCACCCCTCGACAGATTCTCCTACGAGCAGTACTTC
CDR3aa: CASRSPLDRFSYEQYF
d_gene: NA
j_gene: TRBJ2-7
v_gene: TRBV11-2
abundance: NA

CDR3nt: TGTGCCAGTAGTACCGGGACAGCTAATGAAAAACTGTTTTTT
CDR3aa: CASSTGTANEKLFF
d_gene: TRBD1
j_gene: TRBJ1-4
v_gene: TRBV19
abundance: NA

CDR3nt: TGTGCCAGCAGTGAACGGCTTTCTGGGGGAAGCTACACCTTC
CDR3aa: CASSERLSGGSYTF
d_gene: NA
j_gene: TRBJ1-2
v_gene: TRBV2
abundance: NA

CDR3nt: TGTGCCAGCAGCTTAGTTGCGAGCTCCTACAATGAGCAGTTCTTC
CDR3aa: CASSLVASSYNEQFF
d_gene: NA
j_gene: TRBJ2-1
v_gene: TRBV7-9
abundance: NA

CDR3nt: TGTGCCAGCAGCTCCGGGACTACTTTTGCCCAGCAGTACTTC
CDR3aa: CASSSGTTFAQQYF
d_gene: TRBD2
j_gene: TRBJ2-7
v_gene: TRBV7-2
abundance: once

CDR3nt: TGTGCCAGTAGTATAGGACAGGGTCGAGAAAAACTGTTTTTT
CDR3aa: CASSIGQGREKLFF
d_gene: TRBD1
j_gene: TRBJ1-4
v_gene: TRBV19
abundance: NA

CDR3nt: TGTGCCAGCTCAAAAGGTCGTAATTCACCCCTCCACTTT
CDR3aa: CASSKGRNSPLHF
d_gene: NA
j_gene: TRBJ1-6
v_gene: TRBV18
abundance: NA

CDR3nt: TGTGCCAGCAGTTTACAGGCGTCCTCCTACGAGCAGTACTTC
CDR3aa: CASSLQASSYEQYF
d_gene: NA
j_gene: TRBJ2-7
v_gene: TRBV28
abundance: NA